Sequencing of this T cell receptor (beta chain) was carried out in a study of human T cells and chemical hapten exposure. In the study overall: Women made up most patients, who had alopecia areata, totalis or universalis.

Time point indicated: pre-sensitization, week 0. Sample treatment: therapeutic diphenylcyclopropenone sensitization with weekly scalp DPC. Those who donated were patients with alopecia, 18 to 70 years of age, and suitable for DPC. This clonotype was counted a few times. For the library, individual cDNA molecules each received unique molecular identifiers. TCRdb re-called the RACE reads through MiXCR, storing one row per CDR3 protein. This table holds roughly 80,000 distinct CDR3 sequences, about 14% found once. V was shortened by 1 base and J by 9 bases, with 28 bases between the two germline ends. The CDR3 runs 19 residues. CDR1 is SGHNT, CDR2 YENEEA, per germline.

This chain joins TRBV11-3 and TRBJ2-1, with a possible D match to TRBD2 (6 bases). The origin of this receptor is a woman between 45 and 60 years old with alopecia areata. Some clones in this sample may be carry-over from other donors' samples. This specimen was whole blood, taken in connection with sensitization to the hapten diphenylcyclopropenone (DPC). In nucleotides, the CDR3 is TGTGCCAGCAGCTTAGCCCCGGGGGAGACGGGACTTCAGTTCGGTGAGCAGTTCTTC. This sequence encodes CASSLAPGETGLQFGEQFF.